Presented here are 18 T cell receptor beta chains from one specimen sequenced in a study of shared clonotypes between healthy human individuals. Generated by immunoSEQ multiplex PCR, the TCRdb table keeps only in-frame clones and is missing some. The table lists about 480,000 clones, about four fifths of them singletons. Sample: PBMCs. Receptors were obtained from a middle-aged woman in good health. Some clones in this sample may be carry-over from other donors' samples.

This chain links TRBV2 with TRBJ2-2; 7 bases map to TRBD2. The CDR3 spans 16 residues. J lost 4 bases, V lost 4 bases, and 9 bases had no gene match. The germline V gene has CDR1 SNHLY and CDR2 FYNNEI. Here the CDR3 reads CASSALGTIPTGELFF. CDR3 DNA: TGTGCCAGCAGTGCGCTCGGGACTATACCCACCGGGGAGCTGTTTTTT.

Ten or more counts support this clone. The gene calls are TRBV5-1 and TRBJ1-1; the D is unclear. V lost 7 bases to trimming and J lost 7 bases, with 20 bases between them. The CDR3 extends over 14 amino acids. CDR1 is SGHRS, CDR2 YFSETQ, per germline. CDR3 in amino acids: CASRDVNAAFEAFF. CDR3 coding DNA: TGCGCCAGCCGAGATGTGAACGCCGCGTTTGAAGCTTTCTTT.

This clone was picked up one time. V and J are TRBV7-9 and TRBJ2-2; 8 bases are shared with TRBD2. After removal of 5 bases from V and 5 bases from J, the junction contained 16 bases not matched to a gene. The germline CDR1 and CDR2 sequences are SEHNR and FQNEAQ (reference sequence). This CDR3 has 18 residues. The CDR3 protein is CASSQFLSAGASTGELFF. In DNA form, the CDR3 reads TGTGCCAGCAGCCAATTCCTCTCAGCGGGAGCCTCTACCGGGGAGCTGTTTTTT.

In DNA form, the CDR3 reads TGTGCCAGTAGTACTCAGCGCTCCAATGAAAAACTGTTTTTT. This encodes CASSTQRSNEKLFF. The V call is TRBV19, the J call TRBJ1-4; no clear D. The CDR3 loop spans 14 amino acids. Germline lookup yields CDR1 LNHDA and CDR2 SQIVND (reference sequence). V gave up 4 bases and J gave up 5 bases, with 11 bases separating them.

The chain employs TRBV7-6 and TRBJ2-1; TRBD2 agrees at 11 bases. The CDR3 is 13 residues long. Germline CDR1 and CDR2: SGHVS and FNYEAQ. After removal of 4 bases from V and 10 bases from J, the junction contained 3 bases not matched to a gene. CDR3 region: CASSSRTSGEQFF. CDR3 coding DNA: TGTGCCAGCAGCTCCCGGACTAGCGGGGAGCAGTTCTTC.

This rearrangement joins TRBV11-1 to TRBJ1-1; weak D call: TRBD1 (6 bases). V was cut by 5 bases and J by 4 bases, with 23 bases left in between. The CDR3 has 17 amino acids. The germline CDR1 and CDR2 sequences are SGHAT and FQDESV (reference sequence). The CDR3 region is CASSLSQPSGGGTEAFF. The CDR3 DNA reads TGTGCCAGCAGCCTTTCCCAACCAAGCGGGGGCGGCACTGAAGCTTTCTTT. The complete variable domain, with remaining parts taken from reference TRBV11-1 and TRBJ1-1, reads EAEVAQSPRYKITEKSQAVAFWCDPISGHATLYWYRQILGQGPELLVQFQDESVVDDSQLPKDRFSAERLKGVDSTLKIQPAELGDSAMYLCASSLSQPSGGGTEAFFGQGTRLTVV.

V gene TRBV5-4 combines with J gene TRBJ2-7; 7 positions match TRBD2. V gave up 0 bases and J gave up 3 bases; unmatched junction bases: 9. CDR1 is SGHNT, CDR2 YYREEE, per germline (reference sequence). The CDR3 has 16 amino acids. The CDR3 reads CASSLGGGTPNYEQYF. CDR3 sequence (DNA): TGTGCCAGCAGCTTGGGGGGGGGAACTCCTAACTACGAGCAGTACTTC. Looking up the rest from reference TRBV5-4 and TRBJ2-7 gives the full variable domain: ETGVTQSPTHLIKTRGQQVTLRCSSQSGHNTVSWYQQALGQGPQFIFQYYREEENGRGNFPPRFSGLQFPNYSSELNVNALELDDSALYLCASSLGGGTPNYEQYFGPGTRLTVT.

The J gene is TRBJ2-1, the V gene TRBV4-1; a weak D match, TRBD2 (5 bases). The CDR3 has 13 residues. V lost 3 bases, J lost 3 bases, and 6 bases lay in between. Germline lookup yields CDR1 MGHRA and CDR2 YSYEKL. The DNA for the CDR3 is TGCGCCAGCAGCCAGGGGAGCTACAATGAGCAGTTCTTC. Protein sequence: CASSQGSYNEQFF.

V gene TRBV5-1 combines with J gene TRBJ2-7; 9 bases line up with TRBD2. CDR1 and CDR2 from the germline V gene are SGHRS and YFSETQ. The CDR3 extends over 14 amino acids. The V gene end was trimmed by 0 bases and the J gene end by 3 bases; junction bases not matched to a gene: 1. CDR3 sequence reads: CASSLGREGYEQYF. As DNA, the CDR3 is TGCGCCAGCAGCTTGGGGCGGGAGGGCTACGAGCAGTACTTC.

The chain employs TRBV2 and TRBJ2-5; TRBD2 matches at 9 bases. CDR1 and CDR2 (germline): SNHLY, FYNNEI. CDR3 length equals 15 residues. J lost 5 bases, V lost 5 bases, and 9 bases had no gene match. The CDR3 here is CASSTLAGLSETQYF. CDR3 nucleotide sequence: TGTGCCAGCAGTACCCTAGCGGGGCTAAGTGAGACCCAGTACTTC.

The J gene is TRBJ2-6, the V gene TRBV27; D remains unclear. Trimming pared 6 bases from V and 0 bases from J, leaving 6 bases between. Germline CDR1 reads MNHEY; CDR2 reads SMNVEV (reference sequence). The CDR3 consists of 14 residues. The CDR3 DNA sequence: TGTGCCAGCAGGCACAACTCTGGGGCCAACGTCCTGACTTTC. This encodes CASRHNSGANVLTF.

This clone was counted only a few times. This specimen includes other DNA sequences encoding the same CDR3. This chain connects TRBV6-5 to TRBJ2-2, with D tentatively TRBD1 or TRBD2 (5 bases each). CDR1 and CDR2 (germline): MNHEY, SVGAGI. This CDR3 has 12 amino acids. Between the trimmed V and J ends, which lost 5 bases and 6 bases, there was a span of 7 bases. The CDR3 is CASSQGPGELFF. CDR3 DNA sequence: TGTGCCAGCAGTCAGGGACCCGGGGAGCTGTTTTTT.

The CDR3 sequence: CASSLLAGFLFDEQYF. As DNA, the CDR3 is TGTGCCAGCAGTTTACTAGCGGGATTTTTATTCGACGAGCAGTACTTC. V is TRBV27 and J is TRBJ2-7, with TRBD2 matching over 9 bases. The germline gives CDR1 MNHEY, CDR2 SMNVEV (reference sequence). This CDR3 has 16 residues. V lost 2 bases and J lost 5; bases outside the gene matches: 10.

This clone was seen once. Other nucleotide sequences in the sample specify the same CDR3. V usage is TRBV7-9 and J usage is TRBJ1-3; tentatively, D is TRBD1 (5 bases). Germline V lookup: CDR1 SEHNR, CDR2 FQNEAQ (reference sequence). V lost 4 bases and J 0 bases, leaving 7 bases between the germline ends. This CDR3 has 14 amino acids. The CDR3 DNA reads TGTGCCAGCAGCTCGGGACTCTCTGGAAACACCATATATTTT. Residues: CASSSGLSGNTIYF.

The V call is TRBV5-1, the J call TRBJ2-2; 12 bases line up with TRBD2. The CDR3 sequence is 16 residues long. Germline CDR1 and CDR2: SGHRS and YFSETQ. Losses at the gene ends were 5 bases for V and 6 bases for J; bases not matched to a gene: 8. The CDR3 bases are TGCGCCAGCAGACCTACTAGCGGGAGGCTCCCCGGGGAGCTGTTTTTT. It specifies CASRPTSGRLPGELFF.

The genes are TRBV7-2 and TRBJ2-3; D not resolved. CDR1 is SGHTA and CDR2 is FQGNSA in the germline V gene. The CDR3 spans 15 residues. Trimming removed 3 bases from V and 3 bases from J, with 13 bases in between. Written as DNA, the CDR3 is TGTGCCAGCAGCTTTATGGAGCGTGGGACAGATACGCAGTATTTT. It specifies CASSFMERGTDTQYF.

The rearrangement uses TRBV27 and TRBJ1-4; no reliable D call. Germline V lookup: CDR1 MNHEY, CDR2 SMNVEV (reference sequence). This CDR3 comprises 13 residues. With 6 bases removed from V and 10 bases from J, the gap between germline ends came to 15 bases. The CDR3 protein is CASRSHIDGKLFF. The DNA for the CDR3 is TGTGCCAGCAGAAGCCACATAGACGGAAAACTGTTTTTT.

The CDR3 here is CASSESLAEDTDTQYF. In DNA, the CDR3 is TGCGCCAGCAGTGAGTCACTAGCGGAAGACACAGATACGCAGTATTTT. The chain couples TRBV10-1 to TRBJ2-3, with 8 positions matching TRBD2. The length of the CDR3 is 16 residues. The J segment lost 2 bases and the V segment lost 0 bases, leaving 4 bases of the junction unmatched. Germline V gives CDR1 WNHNN, CDR2 SYGVQD (reference sequence).